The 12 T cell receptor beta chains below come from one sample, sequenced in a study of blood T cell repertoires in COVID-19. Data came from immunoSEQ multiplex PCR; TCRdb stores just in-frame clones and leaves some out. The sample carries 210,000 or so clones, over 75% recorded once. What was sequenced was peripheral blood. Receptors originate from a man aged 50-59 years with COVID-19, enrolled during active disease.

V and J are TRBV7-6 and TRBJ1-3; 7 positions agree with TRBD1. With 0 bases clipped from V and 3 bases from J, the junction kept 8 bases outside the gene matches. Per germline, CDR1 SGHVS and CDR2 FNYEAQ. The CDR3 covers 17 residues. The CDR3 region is CASSLASLTGLGNTIYF. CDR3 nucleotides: TGTGCCAGCAGCTTAGCAAGCTTGACAGGGCTTGGAAACACCATATATTTT.

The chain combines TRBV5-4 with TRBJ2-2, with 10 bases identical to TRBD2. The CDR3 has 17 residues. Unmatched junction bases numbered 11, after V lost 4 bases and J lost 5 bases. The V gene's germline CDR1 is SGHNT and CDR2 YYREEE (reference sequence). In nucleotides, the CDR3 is TGTGCCAGCAGCCCGCGGGGACAGCGGGGGGGGACCGGGGAGCTGTTTTTT. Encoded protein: CASSPRGQRGGTGELFF.

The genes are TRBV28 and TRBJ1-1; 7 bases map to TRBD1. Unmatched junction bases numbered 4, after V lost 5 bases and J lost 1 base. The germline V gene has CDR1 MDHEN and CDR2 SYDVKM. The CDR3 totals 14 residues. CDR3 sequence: CASSRGTENTEAFF. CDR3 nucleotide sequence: TGTGCCAGCAGTAGGGGGACAGAGAACACTGAAGCTTTCTTT.

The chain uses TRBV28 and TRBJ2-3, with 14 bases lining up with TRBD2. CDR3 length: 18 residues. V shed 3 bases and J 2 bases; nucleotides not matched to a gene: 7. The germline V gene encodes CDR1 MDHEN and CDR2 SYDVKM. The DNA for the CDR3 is TGTGCCAGCAGTTTCCGGATGACTAGCGGGGGGGACACAGATACGCAGTATTTT. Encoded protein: CASSFRMTSGGDTDTQYF.

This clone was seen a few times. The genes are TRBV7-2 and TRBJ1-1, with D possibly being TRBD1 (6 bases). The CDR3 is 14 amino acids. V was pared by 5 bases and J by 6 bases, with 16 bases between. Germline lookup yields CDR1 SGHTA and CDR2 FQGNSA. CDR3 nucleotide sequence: TGTGCCAGCAGCACTCGGGGGGCTGGGGCTGAAGCTTTCTTT. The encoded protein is CASSTRGAGAEAFF.

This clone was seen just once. The CDR3 loop reads CASSQATGGWGTDTQYF. The CDR3 DNA reads as TGTGCCAGCAGCCAAGCCACCGGGGGATGGGGCACAGATACGCAGTATTTT. The chain recombines TRBV9 with TRBJ2-3, with D maybe TRBD2 (6 bases). V was cut by 4 bases and J by 1 base, with 19 bases left in between. The CDR3 is 17 residues long. Germline CDR1 reads SGDLS; CDR2 reads YYNGEE. The variable domain in full, with the rest retrieved from reference TRBV9 and TRBJ2-3, is DSGVTQTPKHLITATGQRVTLRCSPRSGDLSVYWYQQSLDQGLQFLIQYYNGEERAKGNILERFSAQQFPDLHSELNLSSLELGDSALYFCASSQATGGWGTDTQYFGPGTRLTVL.

The CDR3 region is CSARLGYGYTF. The CDR3 coding sequence is TGCAGTGCTAGACTCGGGTATGGCTACACCTTC. The V and J genes are TRBV20-1 and TRBJ1-2, with unresolved D. V was clipped by 2 bases and J by 5 bases, with 6 bases between them. There are 11 residues in the CDR3. Germline V gene sequence: CDR1 DFQATT, CDR2 SNEGSKA (reference sequence).

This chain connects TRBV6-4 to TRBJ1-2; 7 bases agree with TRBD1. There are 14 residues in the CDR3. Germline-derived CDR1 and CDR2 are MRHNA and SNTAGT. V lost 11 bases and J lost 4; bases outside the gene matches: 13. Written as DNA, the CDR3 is TGTGCCTGGAGGGGGACAGCTACCTTCTATGGCTACACCTTC. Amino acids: CAWRGTATFYGYTF.

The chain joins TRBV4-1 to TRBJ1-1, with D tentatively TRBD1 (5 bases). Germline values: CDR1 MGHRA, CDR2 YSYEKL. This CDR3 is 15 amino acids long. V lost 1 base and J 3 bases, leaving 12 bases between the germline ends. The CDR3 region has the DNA TGCGCCAGCAGCCAAGGACCCCAAGGGGACACTGAAGCTTTCTTT. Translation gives CASSQGPQGDTEAFF.

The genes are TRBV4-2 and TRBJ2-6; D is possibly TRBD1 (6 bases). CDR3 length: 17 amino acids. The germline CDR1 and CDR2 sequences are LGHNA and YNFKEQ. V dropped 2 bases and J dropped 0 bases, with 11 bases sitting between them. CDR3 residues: CASSQKGHVSGANVLTF. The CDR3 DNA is TGTGCCAGCAGCCAAAAGGGACATGTCTCTGGGGCCAACGTCCTGACTTTC.

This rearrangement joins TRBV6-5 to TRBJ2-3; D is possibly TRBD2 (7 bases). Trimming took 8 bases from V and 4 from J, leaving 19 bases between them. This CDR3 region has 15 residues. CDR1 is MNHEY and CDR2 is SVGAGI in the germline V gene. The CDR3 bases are TGTGCCAGCTCATCGAGGGGGGGCCTAGCAGATACGCAGTATTTT. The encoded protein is CASSSRGGLADTQYF.

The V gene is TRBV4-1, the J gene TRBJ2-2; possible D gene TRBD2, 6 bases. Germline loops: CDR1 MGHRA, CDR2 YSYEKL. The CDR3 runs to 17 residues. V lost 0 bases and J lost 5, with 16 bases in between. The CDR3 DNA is TGCGCCAGCAGCCAAGATTCGGTGGTCCGGGGGACCGGGGAGCTGTTTTTT. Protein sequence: CASSQDSVVRGTGELFF.